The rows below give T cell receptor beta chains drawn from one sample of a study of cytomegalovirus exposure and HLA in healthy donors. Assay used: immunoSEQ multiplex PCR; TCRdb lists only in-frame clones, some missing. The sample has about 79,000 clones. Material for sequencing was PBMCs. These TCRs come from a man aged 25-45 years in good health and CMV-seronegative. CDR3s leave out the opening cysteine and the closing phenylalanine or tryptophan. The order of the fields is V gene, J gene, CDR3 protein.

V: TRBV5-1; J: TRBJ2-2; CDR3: ASSPLGGPGELF
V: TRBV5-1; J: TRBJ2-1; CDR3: ASSLPPPGQGYNEQF
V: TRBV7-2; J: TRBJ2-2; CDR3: ASSQERTGELF
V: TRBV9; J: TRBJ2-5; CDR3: ASSSDWRETQY
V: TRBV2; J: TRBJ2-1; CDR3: ASRKGLAGFNEQF
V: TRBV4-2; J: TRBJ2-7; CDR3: ASSQDVREGEQY
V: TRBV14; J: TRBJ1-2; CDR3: ASSLTVPFNYGYT
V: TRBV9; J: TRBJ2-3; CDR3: ASSVDGGLPPY
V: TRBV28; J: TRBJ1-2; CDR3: ASSLTGQIYGYT
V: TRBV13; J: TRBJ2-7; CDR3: ASSFPNSGGEQY
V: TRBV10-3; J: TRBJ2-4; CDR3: AISERREGSKNIQY
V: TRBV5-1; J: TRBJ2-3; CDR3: ASSPPAALTDTQY
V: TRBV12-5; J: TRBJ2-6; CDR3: ASGPPLDRGRTGANVLT
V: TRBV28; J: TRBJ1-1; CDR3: ASSLRNTEAF
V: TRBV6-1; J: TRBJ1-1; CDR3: ASSEWQGTTEAF
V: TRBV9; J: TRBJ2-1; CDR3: ASSLGGLYNEQF
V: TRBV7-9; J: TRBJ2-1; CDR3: ASSMDRGSYNEQF
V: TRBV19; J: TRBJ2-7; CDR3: ASSDRQGTHEQY
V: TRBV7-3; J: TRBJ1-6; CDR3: ASSLQGGGSPLH
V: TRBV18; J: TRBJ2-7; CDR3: ASSGDRGSYEQY
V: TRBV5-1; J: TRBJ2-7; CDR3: ASSRTSGGGSRAEQY
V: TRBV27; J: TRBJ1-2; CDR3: ASSQKRGYGYT
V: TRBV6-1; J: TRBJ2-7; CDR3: ASRNTGSEQY
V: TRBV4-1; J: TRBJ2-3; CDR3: ASSQGGVVDTQY
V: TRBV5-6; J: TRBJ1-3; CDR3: ASSFYRISGNTIY
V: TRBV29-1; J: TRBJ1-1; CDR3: SVVGRQNTEAF
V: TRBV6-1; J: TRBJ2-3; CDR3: ASSEVRRGTDTQY
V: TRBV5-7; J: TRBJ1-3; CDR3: ASSWGGGPSGNTIY
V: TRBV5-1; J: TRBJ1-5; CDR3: ASSLEGNSNQPQH
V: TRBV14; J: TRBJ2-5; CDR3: ASSPRVAYQETQY
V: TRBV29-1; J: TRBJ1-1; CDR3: SVFNGENTEAF